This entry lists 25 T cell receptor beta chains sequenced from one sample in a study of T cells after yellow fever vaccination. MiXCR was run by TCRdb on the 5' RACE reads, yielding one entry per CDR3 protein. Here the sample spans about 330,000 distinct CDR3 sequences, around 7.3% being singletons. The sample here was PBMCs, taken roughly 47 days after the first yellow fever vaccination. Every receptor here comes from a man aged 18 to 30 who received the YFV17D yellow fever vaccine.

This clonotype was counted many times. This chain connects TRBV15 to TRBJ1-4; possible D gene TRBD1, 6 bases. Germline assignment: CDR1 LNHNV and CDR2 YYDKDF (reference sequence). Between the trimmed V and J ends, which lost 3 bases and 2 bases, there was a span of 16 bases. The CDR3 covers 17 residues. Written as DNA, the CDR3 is TGTGCCACCAGCAGGGGGGCAGGGACGAAGACTAATGAAAAACTGTTTTTT. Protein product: CATSRGAGTKTNEKLFF.

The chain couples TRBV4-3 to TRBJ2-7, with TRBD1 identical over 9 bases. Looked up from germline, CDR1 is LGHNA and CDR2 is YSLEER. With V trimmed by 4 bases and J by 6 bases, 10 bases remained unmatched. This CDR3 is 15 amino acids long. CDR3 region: CASSPSGQGSFEQYF. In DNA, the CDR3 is TGCGCCAGCAGCCCATCGGGACAGGGAAGTTTCGAGCAGTACTTC.

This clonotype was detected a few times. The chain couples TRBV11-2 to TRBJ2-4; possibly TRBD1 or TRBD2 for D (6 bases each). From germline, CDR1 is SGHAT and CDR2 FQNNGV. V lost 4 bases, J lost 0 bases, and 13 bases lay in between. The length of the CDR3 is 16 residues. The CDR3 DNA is TGTGCCAGCAGCTCAAGGGGGGCGACAGCCAAAAACATTCAGTACTTC. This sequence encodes CASSSRGATAKNIQYF.

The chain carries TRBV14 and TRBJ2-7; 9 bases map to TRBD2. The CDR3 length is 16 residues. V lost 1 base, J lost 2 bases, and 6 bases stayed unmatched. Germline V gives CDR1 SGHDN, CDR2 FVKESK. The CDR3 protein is CASSQASGERTYEQYF. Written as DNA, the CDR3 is TGTGCCAGCAGCCAAGCTAGCGGGGAAAGAACCTACGAGCAGTACTTC.

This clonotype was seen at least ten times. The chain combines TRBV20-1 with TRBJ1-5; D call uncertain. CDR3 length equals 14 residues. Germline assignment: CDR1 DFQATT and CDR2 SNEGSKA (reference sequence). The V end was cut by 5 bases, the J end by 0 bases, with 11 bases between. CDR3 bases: TGCAGTGCTGCAGGAAGCTATAGCAATCAGCCCCAGCATTTT. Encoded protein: CSAAGSYSNQPQHF.

The CDR3 protein is CASSGHRTDTQYF. DNA for the CDR3: TGTGCCAGCAGTGGGCATCGCACAGATACGCAGTATTTT. This chain links TRBV6-6 with TRBJ2-3; D is ambiguous. There are 13 residues in the CDR3. V was pared by 5 bases and J by 1 base, with 7 bases between. Germline V lookup: CDR1 MNHNY, CDR2 SVGAGI (reference sequence).

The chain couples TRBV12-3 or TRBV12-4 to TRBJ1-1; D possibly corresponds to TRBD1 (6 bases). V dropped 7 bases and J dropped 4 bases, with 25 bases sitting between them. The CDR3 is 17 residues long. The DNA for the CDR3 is TGTGCCAGCACCCTCCATCCGCTACAGGGTTTTAGCACTGAAGCTTTCTTT. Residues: CASTLHPLQGFSTEAFF.

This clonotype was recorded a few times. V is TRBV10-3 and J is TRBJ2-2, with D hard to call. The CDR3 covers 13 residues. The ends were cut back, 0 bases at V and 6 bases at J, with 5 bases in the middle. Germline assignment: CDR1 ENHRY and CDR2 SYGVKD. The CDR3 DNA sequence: TGTGCCATCAGTGAGTCGACATCCGGGGAGCTGTTTTTT. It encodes CAISESTSGELFF.

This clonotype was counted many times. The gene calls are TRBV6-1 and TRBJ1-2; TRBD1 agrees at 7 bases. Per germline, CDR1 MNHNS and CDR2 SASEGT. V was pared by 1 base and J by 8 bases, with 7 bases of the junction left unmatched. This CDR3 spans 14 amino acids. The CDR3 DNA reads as TGTGCCAGCAGTGAAGAGGTAGGGGGCGGCGGCTACACCTTC. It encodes CASSEEVGGGGYTF.

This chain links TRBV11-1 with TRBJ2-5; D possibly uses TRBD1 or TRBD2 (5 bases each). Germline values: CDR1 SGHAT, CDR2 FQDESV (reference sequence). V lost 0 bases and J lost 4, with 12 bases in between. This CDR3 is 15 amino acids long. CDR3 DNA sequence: TGTGCCAGCAGCTTAGCGACGGGGCGCGGAGAGACCCAGTACTTC. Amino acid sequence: CASSLATGRGETQYF.

CDR3 coding DNA: TGCAGTGCTAGGACAGCAGAACCTAACTATGGCTACACCTTC. It is translated as CSARTAEPNYGYTF. The rearrangement uses TRBV20-1 and TRBJ1-2, with D possibly matching TRBD1 (5 bases). Germline V gene lookup returns CDR1 DFQATT and CDR2 SNEGSKA (reference sequence). The CDR3 is 14 residues long. The V gene lost 3 bases and the J gene lost 0 bases, with 11 bases spanning the gap.

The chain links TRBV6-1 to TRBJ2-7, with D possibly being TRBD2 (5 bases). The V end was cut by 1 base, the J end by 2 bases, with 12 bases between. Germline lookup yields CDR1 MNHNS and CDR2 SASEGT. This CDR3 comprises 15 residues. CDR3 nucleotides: TGTGCCAGCAGTGAAGGAGTAGCGAACACCTACGAGCAGTACTTC. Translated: CASSEGVANTYEQYF.

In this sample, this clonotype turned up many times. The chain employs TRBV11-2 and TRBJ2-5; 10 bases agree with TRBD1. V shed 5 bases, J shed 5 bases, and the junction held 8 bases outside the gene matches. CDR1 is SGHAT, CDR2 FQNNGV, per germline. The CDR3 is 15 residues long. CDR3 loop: CASSDRDRGSETQYF. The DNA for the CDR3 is TGTGCCAGCAGCGACCGGGACAGGGGAAGTGAGACCCAGTACTTC.

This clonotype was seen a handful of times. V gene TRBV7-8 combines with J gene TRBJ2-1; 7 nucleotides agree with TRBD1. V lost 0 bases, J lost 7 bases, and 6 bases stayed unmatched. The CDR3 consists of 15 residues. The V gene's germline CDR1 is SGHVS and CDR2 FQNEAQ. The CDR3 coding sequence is TGTGCCAGCAGCTTAGCGGGTTACAGGGGTAATGAGCAGTTCTTC. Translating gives CASSLAGYRGNEQFF.

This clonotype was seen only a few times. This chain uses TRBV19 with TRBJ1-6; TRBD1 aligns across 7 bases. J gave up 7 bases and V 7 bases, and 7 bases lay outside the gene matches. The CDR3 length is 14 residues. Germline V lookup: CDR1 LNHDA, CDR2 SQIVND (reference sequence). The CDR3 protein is CASTRTGGNSPLHF. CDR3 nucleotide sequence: TGTGCCAGTACCCGGACAGGAGGAAATTCACCCCTCCACTTT.

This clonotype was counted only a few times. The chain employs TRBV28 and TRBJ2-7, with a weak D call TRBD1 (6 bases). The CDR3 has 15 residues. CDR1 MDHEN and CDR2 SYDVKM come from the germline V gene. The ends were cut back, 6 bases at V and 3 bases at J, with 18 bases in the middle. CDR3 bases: TGTGCCAGCAGCATATACCGGGACACCAGCTACGAGCAGTACGTC. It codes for CASSIYRDTSYEQYV.

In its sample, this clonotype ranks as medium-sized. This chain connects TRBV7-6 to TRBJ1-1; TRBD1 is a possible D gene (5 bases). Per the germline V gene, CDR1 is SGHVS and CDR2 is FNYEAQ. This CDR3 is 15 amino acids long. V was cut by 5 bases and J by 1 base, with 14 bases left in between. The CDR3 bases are TGTGCCAGCAGCCTACCCCCGACAGCGAACACTGAAGCTTTCTTT. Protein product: CASSLPPTANTEAFF.

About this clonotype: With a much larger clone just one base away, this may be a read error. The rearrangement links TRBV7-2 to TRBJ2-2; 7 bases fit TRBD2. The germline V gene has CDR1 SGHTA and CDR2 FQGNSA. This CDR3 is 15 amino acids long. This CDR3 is CAISFGLGEAGELFF. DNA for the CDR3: TGTGCCATCAGCTTCGGACTAGGGGAGGCCGGGGAGCTGTTTTTT.

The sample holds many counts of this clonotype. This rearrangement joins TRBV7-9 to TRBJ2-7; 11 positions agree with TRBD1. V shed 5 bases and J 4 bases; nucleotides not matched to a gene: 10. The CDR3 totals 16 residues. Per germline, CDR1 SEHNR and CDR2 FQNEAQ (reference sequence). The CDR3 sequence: CASSRGQGGDLYEQYF. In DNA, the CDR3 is TGTGCCAGCAGCCGGGGACAGGGGGGAGACCTTTACGAGCAGTACTTC.

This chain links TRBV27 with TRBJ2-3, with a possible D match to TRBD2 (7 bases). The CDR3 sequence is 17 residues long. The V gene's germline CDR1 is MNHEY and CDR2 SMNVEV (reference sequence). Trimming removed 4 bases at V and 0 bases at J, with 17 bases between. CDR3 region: CASSSGRGGGSTDTQYF. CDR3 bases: TGTGCCAGCAGTTCTGGACGTGGGGGGGGCAGCACAGATACGCAGTATTTT.

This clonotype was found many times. CDR3 sequence reads: CASSLAWGNTEAFF. In nucleotides, the CDR3 is TGCGCCAGCAGCTTGGCTTGGGGGAACACTGAAGCTTTCTTT. V usage is TRBV5-1 and J usage is TRBJ1-1, with D uncertain. The length of the CDR3 is 14 residues. V was trimmed by 0 bases and J by 1 base, leaving 7 bases between them. CDR1 is SGHRS, CDR2 YFSETQ, per germline.

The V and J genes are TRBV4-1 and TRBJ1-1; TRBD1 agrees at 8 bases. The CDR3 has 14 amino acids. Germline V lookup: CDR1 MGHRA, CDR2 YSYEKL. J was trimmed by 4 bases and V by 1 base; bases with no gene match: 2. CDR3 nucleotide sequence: TGCGCCAGCAGCCAAGGGACAGGGATCACTGAAGCTTTCTTT. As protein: CASSQGTGITEAFF.

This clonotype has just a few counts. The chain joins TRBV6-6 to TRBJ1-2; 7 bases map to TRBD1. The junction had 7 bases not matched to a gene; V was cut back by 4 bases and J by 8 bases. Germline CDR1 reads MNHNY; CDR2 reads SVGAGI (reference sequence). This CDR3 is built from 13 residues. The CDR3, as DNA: TGTGCCAGCAGTTCAGGGGGAGGACGCGGCTACACCTTC. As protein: CASSSGGGRGYTF.

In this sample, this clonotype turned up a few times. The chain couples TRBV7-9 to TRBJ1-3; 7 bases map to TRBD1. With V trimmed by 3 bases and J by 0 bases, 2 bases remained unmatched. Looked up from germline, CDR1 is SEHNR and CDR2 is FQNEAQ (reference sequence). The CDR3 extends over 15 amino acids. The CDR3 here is CASSLGQNSGNTIYF. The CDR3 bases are TGTGCCAGCAGCTTGGGACAGAACTCTGGAAACACCATATATTTT.

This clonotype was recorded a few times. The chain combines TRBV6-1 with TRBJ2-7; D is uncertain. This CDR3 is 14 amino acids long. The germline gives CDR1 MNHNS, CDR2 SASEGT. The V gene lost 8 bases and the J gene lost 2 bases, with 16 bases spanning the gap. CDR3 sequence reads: CASVDAGRPYEQYF. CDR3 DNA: TGTGCCAGCGTGGACGCCGGTAGGCCCTACGAGCAGTACTTC.